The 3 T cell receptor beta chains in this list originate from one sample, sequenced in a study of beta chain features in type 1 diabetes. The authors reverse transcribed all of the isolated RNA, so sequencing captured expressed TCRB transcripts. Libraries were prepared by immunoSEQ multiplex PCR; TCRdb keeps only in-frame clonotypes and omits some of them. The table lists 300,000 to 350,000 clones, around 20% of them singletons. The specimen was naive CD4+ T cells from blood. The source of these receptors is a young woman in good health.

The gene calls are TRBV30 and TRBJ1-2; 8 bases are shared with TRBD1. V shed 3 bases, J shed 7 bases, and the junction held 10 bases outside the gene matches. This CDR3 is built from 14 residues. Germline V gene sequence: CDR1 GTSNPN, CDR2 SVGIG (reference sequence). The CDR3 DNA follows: TGTGCCTGGAGCCTTGCCAGGGGGCAGGGTGGCTACACCTTC. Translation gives CAWSLARGQGGYTF. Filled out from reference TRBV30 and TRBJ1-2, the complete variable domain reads SQTIHQWPATLVQPVGSPLSLECTVEGTSNPNLYWYRQAAGRGLQLLFYSVGIGQISSEVPQNLSASRPQDRQFILSSKKLLLSDSGFYLCAWSLARGQGGYTFGSGTRLTVV.

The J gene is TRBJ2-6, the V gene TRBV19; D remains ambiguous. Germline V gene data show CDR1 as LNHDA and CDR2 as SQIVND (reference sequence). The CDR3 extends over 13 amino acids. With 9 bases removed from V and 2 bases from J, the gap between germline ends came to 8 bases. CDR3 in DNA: TGTGCCAGCGAGGCCACTGGGGCCAACGTCCTGACTTTC. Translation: CASEATGANVLTF. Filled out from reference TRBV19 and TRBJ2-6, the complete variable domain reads DGGITQSPKYLFRKEGQNVTLSCEQNLNHDAMYWYRQDPGQGLRLIYYSQIVNDFQKGDIAEGYSVSREKKESFPLTVTSAQKNPTAFYLCASEATGANVLTFGAGSRLTVL.

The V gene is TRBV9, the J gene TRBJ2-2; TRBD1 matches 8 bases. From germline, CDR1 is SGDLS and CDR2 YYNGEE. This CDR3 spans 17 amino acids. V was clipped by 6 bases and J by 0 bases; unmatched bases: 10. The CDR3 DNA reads TGTGCCAGCACTGTGCTAGGGACAGGACCGAACACCGGGGAGCTGTTTTTT. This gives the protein CASTVLGTGPNTGELFF.